This T cell receptor (beta chain) was retrieved from a study of blood T cell repertoires in COVID-19. Germline CDR1 and CDR2: KGHSH and LQKENI. The CDR3 length is 14 residues. Trimming took off 4 bases at V and 2 bases at J, with 9 bases between the two ends. Here immunoSEQ multiplex PCR was the method, and the copy in TCRdb shows in-frame clones only, minus some. The sample yields around 210,000 clones, less than 85% seen once. The sequenced sample was peripheral blood. This TCR derives from a woman of 80 years or more with COVID-19, enrolled during active disease. This sequence joins TRBV18 and TRBJ1-3, with D tentatively TRBD1 (6 bases). CDR3 loop: CASSLGTPGNTIYF. Here the CDR3 DNA reads TGTGCCAGCTCACTGGGGACACCTGGAAACACCATATATTTT. The whole variable domain, remainder taken from reference TRBV18 and TRBJ1-3, is NAGVMQNPRHLVRRRGQEARLRCSPMKGHSHVYWYRQLPEEGLKFMVYLQKENIIDESGMPKERFSAEFPKEGPSILRIQQVVRGDSAAYFCASSLGTPGNTIYFGEGSWLTVV.